This TCR beta chain was recorded in a study of T cell responses to AZD1222 COVID-19 vaccine (dated by TCRdb to the early 2020s). Background on the whole study: Because spike-specific TCR depth and breadth did not differ between the two schedules, AZD1222 recipients who got a second dose at roughly 4 weeks were pooled with those who got a second dose at roughly 12 weeks. A total of 233 trial participants underwent TCR sequencing, of whom 207 received two doses of AZD1222 and about 25 received two doses of the MenACWY control vaccine. Trial participants were enrolled into age subgroups of 18-55, 56-69 and 70-plus years, which contained about 150, 28 and 57 TCR-sequenced participants, respectively.

What this sample's time point label stands for: baseline before first vaccination. Samples from vaccinated people were obtained from the UK trials COV001 and COV002, which included a single-blind randomized controlled phase 2/3 trial of AZD1222 (ChAdOx1 nCoV-19) in healthy adults. Trial participant PBMC samples were collected at day 0 and day 28 after the second dose for TCRbeta chain sequencing. From the germline V gene, CDR1 is SGHDN and CDR2 is FVKESK. Reading from cysteine to phenylalanine, the CDR3 counts 13 amino acids. CDR3 DNA is the only sequence kept; it has 39 bases, read in frame from the first base. The V end loses 2 bases and the J end loses 4 bases, and a stretch of 8 bases separates them. As concerns this clone: This receptor's antigen is unknown. No per-base quality is available; no much larger clone lies one base away.

The CDR3 regions of human TCRbeta chains were analyzed by immunosequencing. The source study handled its data this way. Repertoire TCRs were matched against a reference library of SARS-CoV-2-specific TCRs generated with the MIRA antigen-specificity platform. Breadth was defined as the fraction of unique TCRs that were SARS-CoV-2-associated. Depth was defined as the fraction of total T cells that were SARS-CoV-2-associated. Using the MIRA data, each spike-specific TCR was assigned both to the spike region to which the TCR was reactive and to a CD4 or CD8 class. Log10-transformed breadth and depth values were compared by one-way ANOVA with Sidak's multiple comparisons tests. The table was pulled from immuneACCESS by TCRdb, which kept in-frame rearrangements only. Such tables lose some clones; where checked, under half of the loss comes from unresolved V genes, and the rest has no known cause. The V and J calls and clone size come from that table; D and trimming were worked out from the DNA. In all, the sample holds some 60,000 clones, and around 83% of those were seen once. Of the sample, approximately 20% falls within the top ten clones.

On the study overall, not on this receptor specifically: Reportedly, close to half of the unique spike-specific TCRs recognized epitopes lying outside the regions that are mutated in the B.1.351 and B.1.1.7 variants. After two AZD1222 doses, spike-specific TCR breadth and depth were significantly higher than at day 0 and than in MenACWY recipients. The vaccine-associated CD4 TCRs covered the entire spike protein, and the dominant responses fell in regions 160-218 and 743-854. Conclusions about previously exposed vaccinees are limited because only 5 or 6 AZD1222 recipients were SARS-CoV-2 seropositive at baseline. Participants were mostly white British, with more females than males. The authors suggested clonal diversity may have been underestimated. In the small 56-69-year group, the increase in depth fell short of significance, most likely because of low power. Because no day 14 peak-response samples were available, the repertoires could be characterized only after the peak T cell response.

This TCR was sampled from an adult in good health. Sample: peripheral blood, taken on day 0 of AZD1222 vaccination. This chain is built from TRBV14 and TRBJ1-1; tentative D gene TRBD1, with 5 bases matching. The DNA sequence is TGTGCCAGCAGCCAAATGGGGACCACTGAAGCTTTCTTT. Its protein is CASSQMGTTEAFF.